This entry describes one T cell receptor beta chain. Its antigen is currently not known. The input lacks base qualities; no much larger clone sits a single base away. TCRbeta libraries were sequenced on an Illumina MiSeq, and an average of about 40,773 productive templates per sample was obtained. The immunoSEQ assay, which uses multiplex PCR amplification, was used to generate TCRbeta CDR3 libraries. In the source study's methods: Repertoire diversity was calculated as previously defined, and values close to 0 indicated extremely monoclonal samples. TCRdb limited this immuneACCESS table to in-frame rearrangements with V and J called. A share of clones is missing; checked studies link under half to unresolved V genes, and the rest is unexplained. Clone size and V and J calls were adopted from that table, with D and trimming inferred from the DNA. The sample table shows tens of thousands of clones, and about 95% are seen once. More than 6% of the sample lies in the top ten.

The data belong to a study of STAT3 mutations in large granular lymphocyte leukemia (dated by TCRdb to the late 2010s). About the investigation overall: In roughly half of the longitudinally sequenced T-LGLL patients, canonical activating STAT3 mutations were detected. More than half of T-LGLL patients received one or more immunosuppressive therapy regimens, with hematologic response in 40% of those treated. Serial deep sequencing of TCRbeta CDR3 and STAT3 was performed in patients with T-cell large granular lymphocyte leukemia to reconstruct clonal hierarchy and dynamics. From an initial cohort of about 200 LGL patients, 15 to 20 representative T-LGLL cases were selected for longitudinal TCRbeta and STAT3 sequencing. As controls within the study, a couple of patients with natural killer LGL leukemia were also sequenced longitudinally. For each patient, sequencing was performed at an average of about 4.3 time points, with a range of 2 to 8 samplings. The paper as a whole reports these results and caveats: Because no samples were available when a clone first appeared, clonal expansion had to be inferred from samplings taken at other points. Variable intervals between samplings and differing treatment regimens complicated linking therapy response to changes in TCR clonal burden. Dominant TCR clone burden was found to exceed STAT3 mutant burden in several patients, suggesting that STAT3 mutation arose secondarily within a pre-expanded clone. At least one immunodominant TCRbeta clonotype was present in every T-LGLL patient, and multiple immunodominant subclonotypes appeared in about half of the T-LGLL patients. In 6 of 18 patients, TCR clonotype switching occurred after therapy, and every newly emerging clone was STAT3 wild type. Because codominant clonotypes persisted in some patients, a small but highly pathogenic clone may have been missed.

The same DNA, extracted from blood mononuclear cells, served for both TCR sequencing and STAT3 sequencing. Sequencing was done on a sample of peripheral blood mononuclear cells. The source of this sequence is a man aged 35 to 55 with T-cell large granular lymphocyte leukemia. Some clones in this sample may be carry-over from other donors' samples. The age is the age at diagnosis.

The CDR3 is CASSIDRERALSGELFF. The DNA sequence reads TGTGCCAGTAGTATAGATCGCGAGAGGGCCCTGAGCGGGGAGCTGTTTTTT. The chain couples TRBV19 to TRBJ2-2; 5 matching bases give a weak D call of TRBD2. The CDR1 and CDR2 encoded by the germline V gene (reference sequence) are LNHDA and SQIVND. The CDR3 numbers 17 residues from cysteine through phenylalanine. Only CDR3 DNA remains: 51 bases, in frame from the first base. V is pared back by 0 bases and J by 7 bases, with 18 bases lying between the germline termini. The reference TRBV19 and TRBJ2-2 proteins fill in what lies around the CDR3, so the full variable domain reads DGGITQSPKYLFRKEGQNVTLSCEQNLNHDAMYWYRQDPGQGLRLIYYSQIVNDFQKGDIAEGYSVSREKKESFPLTVTSAQKNPTAFYLCASSIDRERALSGELFFGEGSRLTVL.